Listed below are T cell receptor beta chains from one sample, sequenced in a study of blood T cell repertoires in COVID-19. The repertoire was sequenced with immunoSEQ multiplex PCR; TCRdb's copy has only in-frame clones and lacks some. This repertoire shows approximately 160,000 clones, around 80% found once; its top ten account for about 10%. The specimen was peripheral blood. The receptors originated from a woman of 80 years or more with active or convalescent COVID-19. The CDR3 runs from the conserved cysteine through the conserved F or W. D genes are given only for firm matches. Clone size is stated in some rows and not others, as once, few, many or a class when expanded.

d_call	v_call	j_call	clone_size	cdr3_aa	cdr3_nt
TRBD2	TRBV10-3	TRBJ2-1	NA	CAIKEQTFTGGEQFF	TGTGCCATCAAGGAACAGACTTTTACCGGGGGGGAGCAGTTCTTC
NA	TRBV2	TRBJ1-5	NA	CASSDSFNQPQHF	TGTGCCAGCAGCGACAGCTTCAATCAGCCCCAGCATTTT
NA	TRBV7-2	TRBJ1-2	once	CASSPPVRDGYTF	TGTGCCAGCAGCCCTCCAGTCAGGGATGGCTACACCTTC
TRBD1	TRBV12-3/TRBV12-4	TRBJ1-1	NA	CASTTGVNTEAFF	TGTGCCAGCACTACAGGGGTGAACACTGAAGCTTTCTTT
NA	TRBV19	TRBJ1-2	NA	CASSIGGSPGGYTF	TGTGCCAGTAGTATAGGCGGCAGCCCAGGGGGCTACACCTTC
TRBD1	TRBV24-1	TRBJ2-3	NA	CATAGDRNTDTQYF	TGTGCCACCGCAGGGGACAGAAACACAGATACGCAGTATTTT
TRBD1	TRBV4-1	TRBJ1-1	NA	CASSPRGPPGAFF	TGCGCCAGCAGCCCCAGGGGGCCCCCGGGGGCTTTCTTT
NA	TRBV4-2	TRBJ1-5	NA	CASSPETGISNQPQHF	TGTGCCAGCAGTCCTGAAACAGGGATCAGCAATCAGCCCCAGCATTTT
NA	TRBV6-5	TRBJ1-2	NA	CASRDSSFRAYGYTF	TGTGCCAGCAGGGACAGCTCCTTTAGAGCCTATGGCTACACCTTC
NA	TRBV18	TRBJ1-4	NA	CASSPLQGTNEKLFF	TGTGCCAGCTCACCACTACAGGGAACTAATGAAAAACTGTTTTTT
NA	TRBV19	TRBJ1-3	NA	CASSVQDSGNTIYF	TGTGCCAGTAGTGTCCAGGACTCTGGAAACACCATATATTTT
NA	TRBV10-3	TRBJ1-3	NA	CAISEGAAALSGNTIYF	TGTGCCATCAGTGAAGGGGCCGCAGCTCTCTCTGGAAACACCATATATTTT
NA	TRBV4-3	TRBJ1-2	NA	CASSQVGGRDGYTF	TGCGCCAGCAGCCAAGTGGGCGGGCGGGATGGCTACACCTTC
TRBD1	TRBV9	TRBJ2-7	NA	CASSGGFDEQYF	TGTGCCAGCTCAGGGGGATTCGACGAGCAGTACTTC
NA	TRBV10-1	TRBJ1-1	NA	CASSESMAAGSFFF	TGCGCCAGCAGTGAGTCGATGGCAGCAGGGTCATTTTTCTTT
NA	TRBV6-1	TRBJ2-2	NA	CASREGTTGELFF	TGTGCCAGCAGGGAAGGGACTACCGGGGAGCTGTTTTTT
TRBD1	TRBV7-2	TRBJ1-2	few	CASSLTGGPYNYGYTF	TGTGCCAGCAGCTTGACAGGGGGACCTTATAACTATGGCTACACCTTC
NA	TRBV18	TRBJ2-7	few	CASSPRPGEQYF	TGTGCCAGCTCACCACGGCCGGGCGAGCAGTACTTC
NA	TRBV5-8	TRBJ2-1	NA	CASSLSRMGGEQFF	TGTGCCAGCAGCTTGAGTCGGATGGGGGGTGAGCAGTTCTTC
NA	TRBV10-1	TRBJ1-6	NA	CANLRWDIRSPLHF	TGCGCCAACTTAAGATGGGACATTCGGTCACCCCTCCACTTT